Listed below are T cell receptor beta chains from one sample, sequenced in a study of Ad26.COV2.S vaccination and SARS-CoV-2 variants. Clones were sequenced by immunoSEQ multiplex PCR, and TCRdb holds only the in-frame ones, with some missing. The sample has about 400,000 clones; over 75% are singletons. The material sequenced was peripheral blood, taken in a trial of Ad26.COV2.S vaccine versus placebo. The origin of the receptors is a person between 18 and 65 years old who received the Ad26.COV2.S COVID-19 vaccine or a placebo. CDR3s include the opening cysteine and the closing phenylalanine or tryptophan. The D gene is left open where the match is weak. Size values are once, few and many counts, or a class for expanded clones, and some rows have none.

TRBV19,few,TRBD1,TRBJ2-1,CASGDRHEQFF,TGTGCCAGCGGGGACAGGCATGAGCAGTTCTTC
TRBV2,-,-,TRBJ1-1,CASPRDAIPEAFF,TGTGCCAGTCCCAGGGACGCGATCCCTGAAGCTTTCTTT
TRBV5-4,-,TRBD1,TRBJ1-3,CASSLTGQGFGNTIYF,TGTGCCAGCAGCTTGACGGGACAGGGTTTTGGAAACACCATATATTTT
TRBV27,-,-,TRBJ2-3,CASSPGDSSPSDTQYF,TGTGCCAGCAGTCCCGGTGACTCGAGTCCCTCAGATACGCAGTATTTT
TRBV2,-,-,TRBJ2-7,CASSEEQGVYEQYF,TGTGCCAGCAGTGAGGAACAGGGAGTTTACGAGCAGTACTTC
TRBV7-3,-,-,TRBJ2-2,CASSPGVGIFSGELFF,TGTGCCAGCAGCCCCGGGGTGGGCATCTTTTCCGGGGAGCTGTTTTTT
TRBV5-1,-,-,TRBJ1-1,CASSPTENTEAFF,TGCGCCAGCAGCCCTACAGAGAACACTGAAGCTTTCTTT
TRBV2,-,TRBD1,TRBJ1-1,CASTSNRGRAEAFF,TGTGCCAGCACTTCAAACAGGGGGCGAGCTGAAGCTTTCTTT
TRBV6-2/TRBV6-3,-,-,TRBJ2-7,CASSTTSLILREQYF,TGTGCCAGCAGTACGACCTCTCTTATACTACGCGAGCAGTACTTC
TRBV30,-,TRBD1,TRBJ2-7,CAWREQGVTYEQYF,TGTGCCTGGAGGGAACAGGGGGTTACCTACGAGCAGTACTTC
TRBV2,-,TRBD2,TRBJ2-1,CASRRLAVGHNEQFF,TGTGCCAGCAGGCGACTAGCGGTAGGCCACAATGAGCAGTTCTTC
TRBV5-1,-,-,TRBJ2-7,CASSLERVYEQYF,TGCGCCAGCAGCTTGGAGAGGGTCTACGAGCAGTACTTC
TRBV19,-,TRBD2,TRBJ2-7,CASSISWREGYEQYF,TGTGCCAGTAGTATCAGCTGGCGGGAGGGGTACGAGCAGTACTTC
TRBV5-1,once,-,TRBJ2-5,CASRALDVGFSETQYF,TGCGCCAGCAGGGCCCTCGATGTGGGATTTTCGGAGACCCAGTACTTC
TRBV11-2,-,-,TRBJ1-2,CASSLATRGAYGYTF,TGTGCCAGCAGCTTAGCCACACGAGGGGCATATGGCTACACCTTC
TRBV4-2,-,-,TRBJ2-3,CASSLLPPVGNRGSTDTQYF,TGTGCCAGCAGCCTATTGCCTCCCGTCGGAAATCGAGGCAGCACAGATACGCAGTATTTT
TRBV12-5,-,-,TRBJ1-5,CASDTNQPQHF,TGTGCTAGTGATACTAATCAGCCCCAGCATTTT
TRBV19,-,-,TRBJ2-7,CASSMAPVVRDEQYF,TGTGCCAGTAGTATGGCCCCAGTGGTCCGGGACGAGCAGTACTTC
TRBV21-1,-,-,TRBJ2-7,CASSIVQGSAGALYDEQYF,TGTGCCAGCAGCATAGTGCAGGGATCAGCGGGAGCGTTGTACGACGAGCAGTACTTC
TRBV6-2/TRBV6-3,-,-,TRBJ2-1,CASSSPNEQFF,TGTGCCAGCAGCTCTCCAAATGAGCAGTTCTTC
TRBV30,-,-,TRBJ2-1,CAWSKGGDNEQFF,TGTGCCTGGAGTAAGGGGGGGGACAATGAGCAGTTCTTC
TRBV6-5,-,TRBD2,TRBJ2-7,CASSFTSGRTSHEQYF,TGTGCCAGCAGTTTTACTAGCGGGAGAACTTCGCACGAGCAGTACTTC
TRBV28,-,-,TRBJ1-3,CASSSGRISGNTIYF,TGTGCCAGCAGTTCCGGACGGATCTCTGGAAACACCATATATTTT
TRBV15,-,TRBD2,TRBJ2-1,CATRAERGVNNEQFF,TGTGCCACCCGGGCCGAGCGGGGAGTTAACAATGAGCAGTTCTTC
TRBV5-1,-,TRBD1,TRBJ2-7,CASSLAPGQNYEQYF,TGCGCCAGCAGCTTGGCGCCGGGACAGAACTACGAGCAGTACTTC
TRBV28,few,TRBD1,TRBJ1-2,CASRLDRGTDGYTF,TGTGCCAGCAGACTAGACAGGGGAACTGATGGCTACACCTTC
TRBV2,once,-,TRBJ1-3,CASSEGGNTIYF,TGTGCCAGCAGTGAGGGGGGAAACACCATATATTTT